These 3 T cell receptor beta chains were sequenced from one sample in a study of blood T cell repertoires in COVID-19. Sequencing used immunoSEQ multiplex PCR; TCRdb keeps in-frame clones, though not all of them. This table holds 200,000 to 300,000 clones, more than 80% found once. Material for sequencing was peripheral blood. All receptors come from a woman in her forties with acute or convalescent COVID-19.

The rearrangement joins TRBV15 to TRBJ2-7; a possible D gene is TRBD1 (5 bases). V lost 5 bases and J lost 2, with 10 bases in between. This CDR3 has 13 residues. CDR1 LNHNV and CDR2 YYDKDF come from the germline V gene (reference sequence). CDR3 in amino acids: CATSLDTTYEQYV. CDR3 DNA sequence: TGTGCCACCAGCCTGGACACTACCTACGAGCAGTACGTC.

The chain couples TRBV18 to TRBJ1-2; TRBD1 might be the D (5 bases). CDR1 is KGHSH, CDR2 LQKENI, per germline. The CDR3 totals 13 residues. V was pared by 4 bases and J by 7 bases, with 13 bases between. In nucleotides, the CDR3 is TGTGCCAGCTCACTCCAGGGTGAGGTTGGCTACACCTTC. Amino acids: CASSLQGEVGYTF.

The chain has TRBV4-1 and TRBJ1-1; 10 positions agree with TRBD1. The ends lost 6 bases at V and 7 bases at J; junction bases unmatched: 14. This CDR3 is 16 amino acids long. CDR1 MGHRA and CDR2 YSYEKL come from the germline V gene. CDR3 in amino acids: CASRRQGADQRFEAFF. Written as DNA, the CDR3 is TGCGCCAGCAGGAGACAGGGGGCTGACCAAAGGTTTGAAGCTTTCTTT.